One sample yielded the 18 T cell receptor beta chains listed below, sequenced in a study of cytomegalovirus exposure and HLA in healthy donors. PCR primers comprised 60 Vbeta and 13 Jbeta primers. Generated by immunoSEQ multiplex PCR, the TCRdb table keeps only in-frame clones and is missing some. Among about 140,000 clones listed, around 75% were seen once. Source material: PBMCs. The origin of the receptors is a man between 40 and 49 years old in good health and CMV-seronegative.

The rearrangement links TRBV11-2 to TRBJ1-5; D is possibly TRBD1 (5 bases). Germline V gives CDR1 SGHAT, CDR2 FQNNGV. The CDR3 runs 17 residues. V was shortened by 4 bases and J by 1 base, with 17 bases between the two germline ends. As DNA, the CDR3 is TGTGCCAGCAGCTCCGGGACCTATACTAGCAGCAATCAGCCCCAGCATTTT. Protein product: CASSSGTYTSSNQPQHF.

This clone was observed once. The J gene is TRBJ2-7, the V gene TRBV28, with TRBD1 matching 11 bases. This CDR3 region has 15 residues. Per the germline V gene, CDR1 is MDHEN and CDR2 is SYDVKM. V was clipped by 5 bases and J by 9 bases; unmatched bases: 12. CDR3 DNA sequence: TGTGCCAGCAGTAGCCGGGACAGGGGGTTCTTCGGGCAGTACTTC. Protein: CASSSRDRGFFGQYF.

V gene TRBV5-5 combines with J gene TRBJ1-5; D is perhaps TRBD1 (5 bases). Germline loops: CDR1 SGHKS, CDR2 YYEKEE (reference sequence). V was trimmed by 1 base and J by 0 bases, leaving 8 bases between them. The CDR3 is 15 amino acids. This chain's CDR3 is CASSLWGGSNQPQHF. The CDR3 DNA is TGTGCCAGCAGCTTGTGGGGGGGTAGCAATCAGCCCCAGCATTTT. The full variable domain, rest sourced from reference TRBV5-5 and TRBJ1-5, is DAGVTQSPTHLIKTRGQQVTLRCSPISGHKSVSWYQQVLGQGPQFIFQYYEKEERGRGNFPDRFSARQFPNYSSELNVNALLLGDSALYLCASSLWGGSNQPQHFGDGTRLSIL.

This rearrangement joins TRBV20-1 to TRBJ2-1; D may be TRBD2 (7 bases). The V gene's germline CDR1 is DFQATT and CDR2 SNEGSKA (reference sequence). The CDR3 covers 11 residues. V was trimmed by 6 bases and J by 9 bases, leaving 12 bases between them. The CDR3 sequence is CSARGGGEQFF. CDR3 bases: TGCAGTGCCCGAGGGGGGGGTGAGCAGTTCTTC.

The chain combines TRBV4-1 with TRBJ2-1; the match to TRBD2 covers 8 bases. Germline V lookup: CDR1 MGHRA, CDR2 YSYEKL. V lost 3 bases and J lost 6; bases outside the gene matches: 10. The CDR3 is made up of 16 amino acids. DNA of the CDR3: TGCGCCAGCAGCCATATAACTCAGCGGGGGTCCAATGAGCAGTTCTTC. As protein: CASSHITQRGSNEQFF.

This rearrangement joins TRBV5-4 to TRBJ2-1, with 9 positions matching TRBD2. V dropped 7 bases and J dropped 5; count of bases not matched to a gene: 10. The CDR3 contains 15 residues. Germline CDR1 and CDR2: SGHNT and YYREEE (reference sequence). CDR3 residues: CASRVRLAGNNEQFF. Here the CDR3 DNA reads TGTGCCAGCCGGGTTCGGCTAGCGGGGAACAATGAGCAGTTCTTC.

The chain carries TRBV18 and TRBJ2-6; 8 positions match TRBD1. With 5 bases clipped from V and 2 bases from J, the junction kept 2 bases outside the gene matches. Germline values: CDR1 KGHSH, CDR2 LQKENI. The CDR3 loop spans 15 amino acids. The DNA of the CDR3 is TGTGCCAGCTCAACGGACAGGGCTGGGGCCAACGTCCTGACTTTC. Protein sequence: CASSTDRAGANVLTF. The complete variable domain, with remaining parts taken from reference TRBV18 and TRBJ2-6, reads NAGVMQNPRHLVRRRGQEARLRCSPMKGHSHVYWYRQLPEEGLKFMVYLQKENIIDESGMPKERFSAEFPKEGPSILRIQQVVRGDSAAYFCASSTDRAGANVLTFGAGSRLTVL.

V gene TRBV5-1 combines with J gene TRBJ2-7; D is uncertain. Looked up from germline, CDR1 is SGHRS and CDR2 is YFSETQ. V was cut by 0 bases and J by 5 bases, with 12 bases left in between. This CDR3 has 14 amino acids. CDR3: CASSLGQVHDEQYF. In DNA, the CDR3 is TGCGCCAGCAGCTTGGGACAAGTCCACGACGAGCAGTACTTC. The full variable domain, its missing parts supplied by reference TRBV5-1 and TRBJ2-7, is KAGVTQTPRYLIKTRGQQVTLSCSPISGHRSVSWYQQTPGQGLQFLFEYFSETQRNKGNFPGRFSGRQFSNSRSEMNVSTLELGDSALYLCASSLGQVHDEQYFGPGTRLTVT.

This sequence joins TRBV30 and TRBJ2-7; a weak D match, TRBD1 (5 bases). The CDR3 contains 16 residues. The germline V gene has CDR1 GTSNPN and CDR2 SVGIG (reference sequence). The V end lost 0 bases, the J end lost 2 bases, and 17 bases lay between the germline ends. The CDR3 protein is CAWSVYDQGPAYEQYF. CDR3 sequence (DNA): TGTGCCTGGAGTGTTTATGACCAGGGTCCGGCCTACGAGCAGTACTTC.

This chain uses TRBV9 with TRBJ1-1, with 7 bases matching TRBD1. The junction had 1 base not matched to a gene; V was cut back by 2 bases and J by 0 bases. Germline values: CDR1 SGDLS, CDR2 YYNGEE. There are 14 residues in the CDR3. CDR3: CASSVDRMNTEAFF. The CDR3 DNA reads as TGTGCCAGCAGCGTGGACAGGATGAACACTGAAGCTTTCTTT. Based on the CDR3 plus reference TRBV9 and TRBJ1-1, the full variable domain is DSGVTQTPKHLITATGQRVTLRCSPRSGDLSVYWYQQSLDQGLQFLIQYYNGEERAKGNILERFSAQQFPDLHSELNLSSLELGDSALYFCASSVDRMNTEAFFGQGTRLTVV.

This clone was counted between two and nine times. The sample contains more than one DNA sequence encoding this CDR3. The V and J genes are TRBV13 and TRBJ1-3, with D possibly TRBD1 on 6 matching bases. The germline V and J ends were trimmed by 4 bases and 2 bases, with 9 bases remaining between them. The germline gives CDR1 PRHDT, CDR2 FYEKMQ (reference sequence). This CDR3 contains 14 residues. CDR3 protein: CASSSYRAGNTIYF. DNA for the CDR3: TGTGCCAGCAGCTCCTACAGGGCTGGAAACACCATATATTTT.

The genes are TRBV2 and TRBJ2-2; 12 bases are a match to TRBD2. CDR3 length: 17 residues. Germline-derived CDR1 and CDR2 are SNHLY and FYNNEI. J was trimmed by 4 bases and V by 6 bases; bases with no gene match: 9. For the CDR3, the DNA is TGTGCCAGCAGAAGGACTAGCGGGGTGTATGGCACCGGGGAGCTGTTTTTT. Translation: CASRRTSGVYGTGELFF.

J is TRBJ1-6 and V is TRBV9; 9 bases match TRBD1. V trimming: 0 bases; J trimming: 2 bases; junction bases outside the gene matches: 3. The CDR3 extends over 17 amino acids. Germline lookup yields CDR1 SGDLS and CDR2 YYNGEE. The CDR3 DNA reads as TGTGCCAGCAGCGTAGGCGGGACAGGGACCTATAATTCACCCCTCCACTTT. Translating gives CASSVGGTGTYNSPLHF. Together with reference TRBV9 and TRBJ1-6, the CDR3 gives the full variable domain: DSGVTQTPKHLITATGQRVTLRCSPRSGDLSVYWYQQSLDQGLQFLIQYYNGEERAKGNILERFSAQQFPDLHSELNLSSLELGDSALYFCASSVGGTGTYNSPLHFGNGTRLTVT.

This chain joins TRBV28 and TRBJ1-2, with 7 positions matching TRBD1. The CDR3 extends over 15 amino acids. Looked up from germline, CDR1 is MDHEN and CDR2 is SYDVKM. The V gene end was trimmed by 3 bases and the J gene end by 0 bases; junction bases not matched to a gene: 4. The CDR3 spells CASSFRTGSNYGYTF. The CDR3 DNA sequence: TGTGCCAGCAGTTTTAGGACAGGATCTAACTATGGCTACACCTTC.

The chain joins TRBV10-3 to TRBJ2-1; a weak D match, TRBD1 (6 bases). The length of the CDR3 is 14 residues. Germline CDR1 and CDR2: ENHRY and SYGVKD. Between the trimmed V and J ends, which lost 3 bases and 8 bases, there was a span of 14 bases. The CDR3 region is CAISDRDPGDEQFF. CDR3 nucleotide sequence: TGTGCCATCAGTGACCGAGACCCAGGGGATGAGCAGTTCTTC.

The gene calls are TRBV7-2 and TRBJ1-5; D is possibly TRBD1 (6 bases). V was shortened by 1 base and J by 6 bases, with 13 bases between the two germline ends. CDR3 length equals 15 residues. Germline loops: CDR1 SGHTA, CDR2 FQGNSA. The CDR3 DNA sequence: TGTGCCAGCAGCTTAGAAAGGGGGTCCGGTCAGCCCCAGCATTTT. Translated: CASSLERGSGQPQHF. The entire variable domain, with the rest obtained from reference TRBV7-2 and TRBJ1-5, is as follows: GAGVSQSPSNKVTEKGKDVELRCDPISGHTALYWYRQSLGQGLEFLIYFQGNSAPDKSGLPSDRFSAERTGGSVSTLTIQRTQQEDSAVYLCASSLERGSGQPQHFGDGTRLSIL.

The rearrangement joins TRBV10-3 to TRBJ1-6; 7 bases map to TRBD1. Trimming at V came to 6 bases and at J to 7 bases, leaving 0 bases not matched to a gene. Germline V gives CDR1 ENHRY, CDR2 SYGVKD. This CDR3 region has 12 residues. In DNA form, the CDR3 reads TGTGCCATCAGACAGGGGAATTCACCCCTCCACTTT. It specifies CAIRQGNSPLHF.

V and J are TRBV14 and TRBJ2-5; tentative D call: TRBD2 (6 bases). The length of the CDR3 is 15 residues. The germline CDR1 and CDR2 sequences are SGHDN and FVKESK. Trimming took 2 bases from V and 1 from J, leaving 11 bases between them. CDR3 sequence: CASSQRAGLQETQYF. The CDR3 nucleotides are TGTGCCAGCAGCCAACGGGCGGGGCTCCAAGAGACCCAGTACTTC.